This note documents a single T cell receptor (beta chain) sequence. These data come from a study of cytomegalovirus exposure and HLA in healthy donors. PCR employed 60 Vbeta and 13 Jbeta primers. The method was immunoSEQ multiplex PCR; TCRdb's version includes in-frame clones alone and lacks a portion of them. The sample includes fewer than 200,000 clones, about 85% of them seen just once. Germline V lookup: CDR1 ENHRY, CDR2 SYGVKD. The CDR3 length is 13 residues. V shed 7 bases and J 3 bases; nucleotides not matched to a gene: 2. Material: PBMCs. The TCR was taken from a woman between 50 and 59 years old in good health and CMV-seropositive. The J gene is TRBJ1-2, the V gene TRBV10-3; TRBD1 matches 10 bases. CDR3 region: CAITGTGDYGYTF. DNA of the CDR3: TGTGCCATCACCGGGACAGGGGACTATGGCTACACCTTC.